This T cell receptor beta chain is from a study of technical replicates of blood from a handful of donors. Method: immunoSEQ multiplex PCR; TCRdb's copy keeps in-frame clones and lacks some. The data hold about 76,000 clones, with roughly nine tenths observed a single time. This CDR3 has 18 amino acids. The V and J ends lost 4 bases and 1 base, in that order; junction bases with no gene match: 8. Germline lookup yields CDR1 SGHNT and CDR2 YYREEE (reference sequence). Sequencing was done on a sample of T cells isolated from PBMCs. The chain combines TRBV5-4 with TRBJ2-1; 13 bases are a match to TRBD2. The clonotype comes from a human donor in good health. CDR3 nucleotides: TGTGCCAGCAGCCCCGGGACTAGCGGGATGAGGTCCTACAATGAGCAGTTCTTC. Protein sequence: CASSPGTSGMRSYNEQFF.